This T cell receptor beta chain stems from a study of Graves' ophthalmopathy and Graves' hyperthyroidism. Germline V gene lookup returns CDR1 LNHDA and CDR2 SQIVND (reference sequence). V shed 3 bases and J shed 5 bases, with 16 bases lying between them. This CDR3 is 16 amino acids long. Amplification from RNA transcripts yielded the TCR beta CDR3 regions. First-round RT-PCR relied on HTBI primers, and a second-round multiplex PCR came next. TCRdb called the multiplex PCR reads again in MiXCR, with one record for every CDR3 protein. The repertoire holds about 340,000 distinct CDR3 sequences, with about 17% as singletons. PBMCs were isolated from an approximately 9.4 ml sample of fresh peripheral blood.

Specimen: peripheral blood. This chain joins TRBV19 and TRBJ2-2; D may be TRBD2 (5 bases). This TCR was recovered from an adult man with Graves' ophthalmopathy. CDR3 loop: CASSIVGSSGTGELFF. CDR3 nucleotides: TGTGCCAGTAGTATTGTGGGGTCATCGGGGACCGGGGAGCTGTTTTTT.